These 21 T cell receptor beta chains were all obtained from the same sample, sequenced in a study of CD8 T cells in ankylosing spondylitis. TCRdb independently ran MiXCR on the 5' RACE reads; one entry per CDR3 protein. This repertoire shows roughly 180,000 distinct CDR3 sequences, 9.8% found once; its top ten account for roughly 16%. The sample was blood, either unsorted or a sorted T cell fraction (not recorded which). Receptors originate from a female donor with ankylosing spondylitis or in good health (not recorded which).

The chain carries TRBV19 and TRBJ2-3; D may be TRBD2 (6 bases). The CDR3 sequence is 16 residues long. Between the trimmed V and J ends, which lost 6 bases and 3 bases, there was a span of 19 bases. Germline V gene sequence: CDR1 LNHDA, CDR2 SQIVND (reference sequence). The CDR3 reads CASSPLGGWDTDTQYF. In DNA, the CDR3 is TGTGCCAGTAGCCCTCTGGGGGGTTGGGATACAGATACGCAGTATTTT.

This clonotype has ten or more counts. The J gene is TRBJ2-3, the V gene TRBV12-3 or TRBV12-4, with D possibly matching TRBD2 (7 bases). This CDR3 is built from 13 residues. V lost 8 bases and J 3 bases, leaving 12 bases between the germline ends. CDR3 nucleotides: TGTGCCAGCGGGGGGGCAGAGACAGATACGCAGTATTTT. Encoded protein: CASGGAETDTQYF.

This clonotype was detected a few times. The CDR3 nucleotides are TGTGCCAGCAGTTATGGTGGGACTTTGCAGTTCTTC. Protein product: CASSYGGTLQFF. The chain joins TRBV6-2 or TRBV6-3 to TRBJ2-1; a weak D match, TRBD2 (6 bases). Germline V CDR1 and CDR2: MNHEY, SVGEGT. Between the trimmed V and J ends, which lost 3 bases and 12 bases, there was a span of 12 bases. The CDR3 has 12 amino acids.

This clonotype was observed a handful of times. This chain joins TRBV9 and TRBJ2-1, with D possibly being TRBD2 (6 bases). CDR1 is SGDLS and CDR2 is YYNGEE in the germline V gene. There are 15 residues in the CDR3. Deletions cut 3 bases from V and 9 bases from J, with 19 bases between. The CDR3 coding sequence is TGTGCCAGCAGCGCGTCAGGAGGGCCTTCAGGTGAGCAGTTCTTC. This translates into CASSASGGPSGEQFF.

This clonotype has a count of ten or more. V is TRBV7-8 and J is TRBJ2-1; 7 bases align to TRBD1. The junction had 5 bases not matched to a gene; V was cut back by 5 bases and J by 4 bases. The CDR3 loop spans 14 amino acids. The germline V gene encodes CDR1 SGHVS and CDR2 FQNEAQ. CDR3 coding DNA: TGTGCCAGCAGCACAGGGGTCTTTTACAATGAGCAGTTCTTC. Its protein is CASSTGVFYNEQFF.

This clonotype appeared many times. CDR3 loop: CASSLISVGNTEAFF. The DNA for the CDR3 is TGTGCCAGCAGCTTAATCTCTGTGGGGAACACTGAAGCTTTCTTT. The rearrangement uses TRBV7-9 and TRBJ1-1; D is unresolved. Between the trimmed V and J ends, which lost 2 bases and 1 base, there was a span of 11 bases. This CDR3 has 15 residues. Germline-derived CDR1 and CDR2 are SEHNR and FQNEAQ (reference sequence).

This clonotype has ten or more counts. The chain carries TRBV6-1 and TRBJ2-1; D possibly matches TRBD1 or TRBD2 (6 bases each). The length of the CDR3 is 17 residues. V lost 0 bases and J 1 base, leaving 13 bases between the germline ends. The V gene's germline CDR1 is MNHNS and CDR2 SASEGT. The CDR3 nucleotides are TGTGCCAGCAGTGAAGCCGGGGGCGGGTTTTCCTACAATGAGCAGTTCTTC. Translation: CASSEAGGGFSYNEQFF.

In its sample, this clonotype was seen a few times. V and J are TRBV6-5 and TRBJ2-2; D not certain. V was clipped by 2 bases and J by 7 bases, with 8 bases between them. The CDR3 covers 13 residues. The germline CDR1 and CDR2 sequences are MNHEY and SVGAGI. This chain's CDR3 is CASSYGKGGELFF. The CDR3 region has the DNA TGTGCCAGCAGTTACGGAAAGGGCGGGGAGCTGTTTTTT.

The chain links TRBV7-6 to TRBJ2-7; D may be TRBD1 (6 bases). There are 14 residues in the CDR3. Germline CDR1 is SGHVS and CDR2 is FNYEAQ. V lost 5 bases, J lost 5 bases, and 16 bases lay in between. The CDR3 region is CASSPTTGIHEQYF. For the CDR3, the DNA is TGTGCCAGCAGCCCCACCACAGGGATCCACGAGCAGTACTTC.

The chain joins TRBV20-1 to TRBJ1-1, with D hard to call. V was trimmed by 8 bases and J by 5 bases, leaving 12 bases between them. The CDR3 extends over 11 amino acids. Germline V CDR1 and CDR2: DFQATT, SNEGSKA (reference sequence). The CDR3 DNA follows: TGCAGTTCCCCCCACGGGACTGAAGCTTTCTTT. It yields the protein CSSPHGTEAFF.

The chain has TRBV5-5 and TRBJ1-1; D is uncertain. CDR3 length: 16 residues. V lost 3 bases, J lost 3 bases, and 18 bases lay in between. CDR1 and CDR2 (germline): SGHKS, YYEKEE (reference sequence). Written as DNA, the CDR3 is TGTGCCAGCAGCTCTGAACCTACCGCCTTGGACACTGAAGCTTTCTTT. This translates into CASSSEPTALDTEAFF.

The V and J genes are TRBV2 and TRBJ2-1, with 8 nucleotides matching TRBD2. Germline CDR1 and CDR2: SNHLY and FYNNEI. With 6 bases clipped from V and 8 bases from J, the junction kept 12 bases outside the gene matches. The CDR3 sequence is 15 residues long. The CDR3 sequence: CASRDPGLGEDEQFF. In nucleotides, the CDR3 is TGTGCCAGCAGGGATCCGGGACTAGGGGAGGATGAGCAGTTCTTC.

The genes are TRBV15 and TRBJ2-7; 7 nucleotides agree with TRBD1. Germline CDR1 and CDR2: LNHNV and YYDKDF (reference sequence). V was clipped by 4 bases and J by 9 bases; unmatched bases: 9. This CDR3 has 13 amino acids. The DNA for the CDR3 is TGTGCCACCAGCACCCCACAGGGGCGCGTGCAGTACTTC. This sequence encodes CATSTPQGRVQYF.

This clonotype was recorded a few times. The rearrangement links TRBV7-2 to TRBJ2-3; 11 positions agree with TRBD2. The germline gives CDR1 SGHTA, CDR2 FQGNSA. V lost 5 bases to trimming and J lost 5 bases; unmatched junction nucleotides: 6. The CDR3 consists of 15 residues. This CDR3 reads CASSPLAGGLDTQYF. The DNA for the CDR3 is TGTGCCAGCAGCCCTCTAGCGGGAGGCTTAGATACGCAGTATTTT.

This clonotype was recorded a few times. The CDR3 DNA reads TGCGCCAGCAGCTTGAACTACAGGGGGGCCTACGAGCAGTACTTC. Its translation: CASSLNYRGAYEQYF. This rearrangement joins TRBV5-1 to TRBJ2-7, with 8 bases aligning to TRBD1. Germline CDR1 SGHRS, CDR2 YFSETQ. V was pared by 1 base and J by 2 bases, with 5 bases of the junction left unmatched. The CDR3 has 15 amino acids.

This clonotype showed up just a few times. This chain joins TRBV2 and TRBJ2-5; 8 bases align to TRBD2. V shed 4 bases and J 5 bases; nucleotides not matched to a gene: 9. The germline V gene encodes CDR1 SNHLY and CDR2 FYNNEI. The CDR3 length is 15 residues. CDR3 region: CASSAGSGTFETQYF. CDR3 DNA: TGTGCCAGCAGTGCTGGTAGCGGGACCTTTGAGACCCAGTACTTC.

The J gene is TRBJ1-1, the V gene TRBV27; tentatively, D is TRBD1 (5 bases). V lost 0 bases and J 3 bases, leaving 17 bases between the germline ends. Germline CDR1 MNHEY, CDR2 SMNVEV (reference sequence). This CDR3 has 17 amino acids. CDR3 sequence: CASSLSPTGERDTEAFF. The CDR3 DNA is TGTGCCAGCAGTTTATCCCCAACAGGCGAGAGGGACACTGAAGCTTTCTTT.

The V and J genes are TRBV28 and TRBJ2-2, with D uncertain. Trimming removed 4 bases at V and 4 bases at J, with 10 bases between. The CDR3 totals 14 residues. CDR1 and CDR2 from the germline V gene are MDHEN and SYDVKM. The CDR3 sequence is CASSSAEGTGELFF. DNA for the CDR3: TGTGCCAGCAGTTCCGCAGAAGGCACCGGGGAGCTGTTTTTT. Filled out from reference TRBV28 and TRBJ2-2, the complete variable domain reads DVKVTQSSRYLVKRTGEKVFLECVQDMDHENMFWYRQDPGLGLRLIYFSYDVKMKEKGDIPEGYSVSREKKERFSLILESASTNQTSMYLCASSSAEGTGELFFGEGSRLTVL.

Only a few counts were recorded for this clonotype. The chain couples TRBV6-1 to TRBJ2-1; D uncertain. Trimming cost V 5 bases and J 8 bases, with 13 bases left between them. This CDR3 has 13 residues. Germline loops: CDR1 MNHNS, CDR2 SASEGT. This chain's CDR3 is CASSPGKPDEQFF. The CDR3 nucleotides read TGTGCCAGCAGTCCCGGCAAACCTGATGAGCAGTTCTTC.

This clonotype has at least ten counts. V gene TRBV7-9 combines with J gene TRBJ1-1, with no clear D. Germline CDR1 SEHNR, CDR2 FQNEAQ (reference sequence). With 5 bases removed from V and 1 base from J, the gap between germline ends came to 8 bases. There are 13 residues in the CDR3. CDR3 protein: CASSPGSNTEAFF. The CDR3 region has the DNA TGTGCCAGCAGCCCCGGATCGAACACTGAAGCTTTCTTT.

This clonotype was seen more than once but under ten times. This sequence joins TRBV11-2 and TRBJ2-4; TRBD2 might be the D (7 bases). V shed 4 bases and J shed 8 bases, with 18 bases lying between them. The CDR3 consists of 15 residues. The germline CDR1 and CDR2 sequences are SGHAT and FQNNGV. This CDR3 reads CASSSHGRGGDIQYF. CDR3 nucleotides: TGTGCCAGCAGCTCCCATGGGAGGGGGGGAGACATTCAGTACTTC.